Shown below are 27 T cell receptor beta chains from a single sample sequenced in a study of CD8 T cells in Susac syndrome. Random hexamers served to reverse transcribe roughly 0.45 to 1 ug RNA. TCRdb re-analysed the immunoSEQ multiplex PCR reads in MiXCR, keeping a single row per CDR3 protein. The sample yields over 100,000 distinct CDR3 sequences, about 95% seen once. The sample comprised CD4+ T cells from PBMCs. The receptors were gathered from a human donor in good health.

The V and J genes are TRBV27 and TRBJ1-2, with D hard to call. The CDR3 has 13 amino acids. V was clipped by 3 bases and J by 3 bases, with 8 bases between them. In germline, CDR1 is MNHEY, CDR2 SMNVEV (reference sequence). DNA for the CDR3: TGTGCCAGCAGTTTCGAACGGGACTATGGCTACACCTTC. Its protein product is CASSFERDYGYTF.

The V call is TRBV6-2 or TRBV6-3, the J call TRBJ2-6; 12 nucleotides line up with TRBD1. CDR1 is MNHEY, CDR2 SVGEGT, per germline. The CDR3 covers 18 residues. With 0 bases clipped from V and 1 base from J, the junction kept 1 base outside the gene matches. In DNA form, the CDR3 reads TGTGCCAGCAGTTACTCGGGACAGGGGGCGTCTGGGGCCAACGTCCTGACTTTC. Translated, it gives CASSYSGQGASGANVLTF.

J is TRBJ2-1 and V is TRBV3-1; D remains unclear. Per the germline V gene, CDR1 is LGHDT and CDR2 is YNNKEL (reference sequence). The CDR3 has 16 residues. V was clipped by 4 bases and J by 1 base, with 14 bases between them. The CDR3 DNA reads TGTGCCAGCAGCCCCGCCTTTGGGTTATCCTACAATGAGCAGTTCTTC. Encoded protein: CASSPAFGLSYNEQFF.

The chain combines TRBV5-1 with TRBJ2-5; D is perhaps TRBD1 (6 bases). Germline lookup yields CDR1 SGHRS and CDR2 YFSETQ. The CDR3 runs to 15 residues. V shed 4 bases and J shed 1 base, with 14 bases lying between them. The CDR3 nucleotides read TGCGCCAGCAGCGGGTCGGGACAACTCCAAGAGACCCAGTACTTC. Translating it yields CASSGSGQLQETQYF. Supplemented by reference TRBV5-1 and TRBJ2-5, the full variable domain reads KAGVTQTPRYLIKTRGQQVTLSCSPISGHRSVSWYQQTPGQGLQFLFEYFSETQRNKGNFPGRFSGRQFSNSRSEMNVSTLELGDSALYLCASSGSGQLQETQYFGPGTRLLVL.

The J gene is TRBJ2-2, the V gene TRBV27; possibly TRBD1 for D (5 bases). The CDR3 is made up of 13 amino acids. From germline, CDR1 is MNHEY and CDR2 SMNVEV (reference sequence). Trimming removed 4 bases from V and 9 bases from J, with 12 bases in between. CDR3 region: CASSSRARRELFF. DNA for the CDR3: TGTGCCAGCAGTTCCAGGGCCAGGAGGGAGCTGTTTTTT.

This chain uses TRBV28 with TRBJ2-3; TRBD2 aligns across 11 bases. This CDR3 is built from 17 residues. J lost 4 bases, V lost 1 base, and 7 bases had no gene match. Germline-derived CDR1 and CDR2 are MDHEN and SYDVKM. CDR3 DNA: TGTGCCAGCAGTTTATTTGCGACTAGCGGGGTTTCAGATACGCAGTATTTT. As protein: CASSLFATSGVSDTQYF.

The chain recombines TRBV3-1 with TRBJ2-3, with unresolved D. Trimming stripped 1 base from V and 4 bases from J, with 9 bases between. Germline-derived CDR1 and CDR2 are LGHDT and YNNKEL (reference sequence). This CDR3 has 14 residues. DNA for the CDR3: TGTGCCAGCAGCCAAGCGGCTAGACCAGATACGCAGTATTTT. Translating it yields CASSQAARPDTQYF.

The chain recombines TRBV30 with TRBJ1-3, with TRBD1 identical over 7 bases. CDR1 is GTSNPN, CDR2 SVGIG, per germline (reference sequence). CDR3 length: 14 residues. Losses at the gene ends were 5 bases for V and 1 base for J; bases not matched to a gene: 5. In DNA, the CDR3 is TGTGCCTGGGAGGCGGGACAGTCTGGAAACACCATATATTTT. Protein: CAWEAGQSGNTIYF.

V gene TRBV24-1 combines with J gene TRBJ2-3; 10 bases are shared with TRBD2. This CDR3 is built from 15 residues. Germline V gene data show CDR1 as KGHDR and CDR2 as SFDVKD. Losses at the gene ends were 9 bases for V and 4 bases for J; bases not matched to a gene: 9. This chain's CDR3 is CATAGVAGGSDTQYF. The CDR3 coding sequence is TGTGCCACCGCTGGGGTAGCGGGAGGATCAGATACGCAGTATTTT.

The gene calls are TRBV4-2 and TRBJ1-5; D uncertain. The CDR3 has 16 residues. Trimming removed 0 bases from V and 0 bases from J, with 9 bases in between. Germline V gene lookup returns CDR1 LGHNA and CDR2 YNFKEQ. DNA of the CDR3: TGTGCCAGCAGCCAAGATTTGTCTCTTAGCAATCAGCCCCAGCATTTT. Translation: CASSQDLSLSNQPQHF.

The chain employs TRBV24-1 and TRBJ2-3; D is undetermined. Germline assignment: CDR1 KGHDR and CDR2 SFDVKD. The CDR3 loop spans 15 amino acids. V was pared by 2 bases and J by 2 bases, with 10 bases between. The CDR3, as DNA: TGTGCCACCAGTGATTCGGCTCTACCCACAGATACGCAGTATTTT. Its protein is CATSDSALPTDTQYF.

The chain has TRBV4-3 and TRBJ1-1, with a tentative D call TRBD1 (6 bases). Looked up from germline, CDR1 is LGHNA and CDR2 is YSLEER. This CDR3 spans 15 amino acids. V was pared by 4 bases and J by 3 bases, with 15 bases between. The CDR3, as DNA: TGCGCCAGCAGCCGGCTAACAGGGTCGGACACTGAAGCTTTCTTT. Translated, it gives CASSRLTGSDTEAFF.

This chain links TRBV5-4 with TRBJ2-7; D is unclear. The germline V and J ends were trimmed by 4 bases and 1 base, with 12 bases remaining between them. The CDR3 loop spans 14 amino acids. From germline, CDR1 is SGHNT and CDR2 YYREEE (reference sequence). CDR3 nucleotides: TGTGCCAGCAGCCTTATGTCAGGATCCTACGAGCAGTACTTC. This gives the protein CASSLMSGSYEQYF. Combining the CDR3 with reference TRBV5-4 and TRBJ2-7 gives the whole variable domain ETGVTQSPTHLIKTRGQQVTLRCSSQSGHNTVSWYQQALGQGPQFIFQYYREEENGRGNFPPRFSGLQFPNYSSELNVNALELDDSALYLCASSLMSGSYEQYFGPGTRLTVT.

The chain uses TRBV12-3 or TRBV12-4 and TRBJ2-7, with a weak D call TRBD1 (6 bases). The CDR3 loop spans 13 amino acids. V was clipped by 5 bases and J by 3 bases, with 11 bases between them. The chain's CDR3 is CASSPTGFYEQYF. For the CDR3, the DNA is TGTGCCAGCAGTCCGACAGGTTTCTACGAGCAGTACTTC.

This chain links TRBV6-5 with TRBJ1-2; no reliable D call. CDR3 size: 17 residues. Germline V gives CDR1 MNHEY, CDR2 SVGAGI. Trimming removed 2 bases at V and 0 bases at J, with 16 bases between. This CDR3 reads CASSYGDAGGSNYGYTF. The CDR3, as DNA: TGTGCCAGCAGTTACGGTGATGCTGGCGGCTCTAACTATGGCTACACCTTC.

V and J are TRBV5-6 and TRBJ1-2, with D uncertain. Germline CDR1 reads SGHDT; CDR2 reads YYEEEE. This CDR3 has 14 residues. Deletions cut 0 bases from V and 4 bases from J, with 10 bases between. The CDR3 here is CASSLDVRPYGYTF. CDR3 DNA: TGTGCCAGCAGCTTGGATGTCAGGCCCTATGGCTACACCTTC.

V and J are TRBV7-2 and TRBJ2-5, with D perhaps TRBD1 (5 bases). Trimming removed 5 bases at V and 1 base at J, with 14 bases between. The V gene's germline CDR1 is SGHTA and CDR2 FQGNSA. This CDR3 is 15 amino acids long. CDR3 sequence reads: CASSTRRTTQETQYF. CDR3 bases: TGTGCCAGCAGCACCAGAAGGACAACCCAAGAGACCCAGTACTTC.

The chain joins TRBV28 to TRBJ2-7; maybe TRBD1 (5 bases). Trimming removed 5 bases at V and 1 base at J, with 15 bases between. Germline assignment: CDR1 MDHEN and CDR2 SYDVKM. The CDR3 has 15 amino acids. CDR3 amino acids: CASSLTRQWSYEQYF. The CDR3 bases are TGTGCCAGCAGTCTTACCCGACAGTGGTCCTACGAGCAGTACTTC.

This sequence joins TRBV6-5 and TRBJ2-7; perhaps D is TRBD1 or TRBD2 (6 bases each). Germline V gene data show CDR1 as MNHEY and CDR2 as SVGAGI. The ends were cut back, 6 bases at V and 2 bases at J, with 17 bases in the middle. The CDR3 has 15 residues. CDR3 in DNA: TGTGCCAGCAGCCCCTCCCCGGGGGCGGCCTACGAGCAGTACTTC. Translating it yields CASSPSPGAAYEQYF.

The V call is TRBV14, the J call TRBJ2-3; TRBD1 might be the D (5 bases). Germline lookup yields CDR1 SGHDN and CDR2 FVKESK. Trimming cost V 5 bases and J 0 bases, with 12 bases left between them. The CDR3 length is 15 residues. CDR3 coding DNA: TGTGCCAGCAGCGTATACAGGTCTAGCACAGATACGCAGTATTTT. It is translated as CASSVYRSSTDTQYF.

The V call is TRBV19, the J call TRBJ2-2; D is uncertain. The CDR3 loop spans 13 amino acids. Trimming took off 3 bases at V and 9 bases at J, with 11 bases between the two ends. Germline-derived CDR1 and CDR2 are LNHDA and SQIVND (reference sequence). CDR3 protein: CASSMKGLRELFF. CDR3 coding DNA: TGTGCCAGTAGTATGAAGGGTCTTCGGGAGCTGTTTTTT.

This chain links TRBV29-1 with TRBJ2-7, with 8 nucleotides matching TRBD2. Germline V CDR1 and CDR2: SQVTM, ANQGSEA. This CDR3 region has 14 residues. V lost 1 base and J lost 2; bases outside the gene matches: 4. This CDR3 is CSVEGRRGAYEQYF. In nucleotides, the CDR3 is TGCAGCGTTGAAGGCAGGCGGGGGGCCTACGAGCAGTACTTC.

CDR3 protein: CASSALSRLAGEANTGELFF. The CDR3 region has the DNA TGTGCCAGCAGCGCTTTAAGCCGACTAGCGGGAGAAGCGAACACCGGGGAGCTGTTTTTT. The chain combines TRBV9 with TRBJ2-2, with 12 bases matching TRBD2. Trimming took 3 bases from V and 0 from J; bases not matched to a gene: 12. The CDR3 has 20 residues. CDR1 is SGDLS, CDR2 YYNGEE, per germline.

The genes are TRBV7-2 and TRBJ1-1; maybe TRBD1 (5 bases). Germline assignment: CDR1 SGHTA and CDR2 FQGNSA. Between the trimmed V and J ends, which lost 0 bases and 5 bases, there was a span of 10 bases. The CDR3 is 14 residues long. The CDR3 sequence is CASSLAGVGTEAFF. The CDR3, as DNA: TGTGCCAGCAGCTTAGCGGGGGTAGGGACTGAAGCTTTCTTT.

This rearrangement joins TRBV29-1 to TRBJ2-1; D is undetermined. The V and J ends lost 6 bases and 5 bases respectively, with 20 bases between them. Germline values: CDR1 SQVTM, CDR2 ANQGSEA. This CDR3 region has 15 residues. The CDR3 loop reads CSVETPEAVNNEQFF. CDR3 coding DNA: TGCAGCGTGGAAACACCAGAGGCGGTCAACAATGAGCAGTTCTTC.

In its sample, this clonotype was seen once. The J gene is TRBJ2-7, the V gene TRBV5-6; unclear D gene. The CDR3 sequence is 14 residues long. Germline loops: CDR1 SGHDT, CDR2 YYEEEE. V was trimmed by 0 bases and J by 4 bases, leaving 11 bases between them. This chain's CDR3 is CASSLGLGEYEQYF. The CDR3 nucleotides read TGTGCCAGCAGCTTGGGTCTTGGGGAATACGAGCAGTACTTC.

The chain has TRBV7-9 and TRBJ2-6, with TRBD1 as a possible D gene (5 bases). The CDR3 has 15 amino acids. V gave up 7 bases and J gave up 4 bases, with 14 bases separating them. The V gene's germline CDR1 is SEHNR and CDR2 FQNEAQ (reference sequence). CDR3 sequence reads: CASTLSGFGANVLTF. In nucleotides, the CDR3 is TGTGCCAGCACCCTGTCAGGGTTCGGGGCCAACGTCCTGACTTTC.